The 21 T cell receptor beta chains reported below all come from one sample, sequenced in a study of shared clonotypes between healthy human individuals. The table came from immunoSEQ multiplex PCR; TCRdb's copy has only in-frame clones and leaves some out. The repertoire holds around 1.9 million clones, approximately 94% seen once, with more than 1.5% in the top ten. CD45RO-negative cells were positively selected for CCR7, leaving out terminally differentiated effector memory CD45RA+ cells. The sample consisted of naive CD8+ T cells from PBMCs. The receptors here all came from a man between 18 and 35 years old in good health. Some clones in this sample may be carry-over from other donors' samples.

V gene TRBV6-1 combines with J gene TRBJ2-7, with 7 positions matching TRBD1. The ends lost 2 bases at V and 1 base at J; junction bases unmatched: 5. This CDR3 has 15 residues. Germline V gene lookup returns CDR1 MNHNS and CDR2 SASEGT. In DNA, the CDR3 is TGTGCCAGCAGTGAATTCGGGACAGTGTCCTACGAGCAGTACTTC. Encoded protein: CASSEFGTVSYEQYF.

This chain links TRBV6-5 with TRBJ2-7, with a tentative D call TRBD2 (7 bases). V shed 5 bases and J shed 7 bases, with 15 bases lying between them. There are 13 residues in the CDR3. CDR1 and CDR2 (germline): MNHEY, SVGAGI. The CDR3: CASSPPGGREQYF. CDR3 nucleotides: TGTGCCAGCAGTCCCCCCGGGGGGCGGGAGCAGTACTTC.

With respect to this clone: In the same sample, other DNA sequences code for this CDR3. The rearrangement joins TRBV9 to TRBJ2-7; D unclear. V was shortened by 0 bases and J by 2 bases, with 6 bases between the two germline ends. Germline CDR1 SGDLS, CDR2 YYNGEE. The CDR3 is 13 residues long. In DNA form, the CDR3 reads TGTGCCAGCAGCGTAGGCCAGACCTACGAGCAGTACTTC. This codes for CASSVGQTYEQYF.

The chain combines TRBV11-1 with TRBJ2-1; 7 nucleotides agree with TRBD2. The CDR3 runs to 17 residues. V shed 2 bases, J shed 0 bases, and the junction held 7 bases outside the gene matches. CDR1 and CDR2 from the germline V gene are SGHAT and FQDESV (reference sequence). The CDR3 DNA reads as TGTGCCAGCAGCTTATGGGTCGCGGGAGTCTCCTACAATGAGCAGTTCTTC. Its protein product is CASSLWVAGVSYNEQFF.

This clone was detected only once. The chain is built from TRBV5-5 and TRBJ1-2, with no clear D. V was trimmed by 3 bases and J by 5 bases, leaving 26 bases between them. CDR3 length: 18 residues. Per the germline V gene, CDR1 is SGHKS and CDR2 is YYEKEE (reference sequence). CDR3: CASSSEVEKLKLPYGYTF. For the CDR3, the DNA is TGTGCCAGCAGCTCCGAAGTCGAGAAGCTCAAACTCCCTTATGGCTACACCTTC.

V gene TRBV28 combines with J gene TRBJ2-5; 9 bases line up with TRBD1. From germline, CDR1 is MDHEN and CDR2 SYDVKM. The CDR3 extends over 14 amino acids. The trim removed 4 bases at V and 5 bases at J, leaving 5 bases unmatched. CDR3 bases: TGTGCCAGCAGTTACAGGGGGCTTCAGGAGACCCAGTACTTC. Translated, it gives CASSYRGLQETQYF.

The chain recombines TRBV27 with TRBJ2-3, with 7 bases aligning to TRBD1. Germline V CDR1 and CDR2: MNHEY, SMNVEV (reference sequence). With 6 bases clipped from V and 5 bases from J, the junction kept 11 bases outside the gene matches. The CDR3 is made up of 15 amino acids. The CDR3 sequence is CASSRAGGPRDTQYF. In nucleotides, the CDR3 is TGTGCCAGCAGCCGCGCAGGGGGTCCAAGAGATACGCAGTATTTT.

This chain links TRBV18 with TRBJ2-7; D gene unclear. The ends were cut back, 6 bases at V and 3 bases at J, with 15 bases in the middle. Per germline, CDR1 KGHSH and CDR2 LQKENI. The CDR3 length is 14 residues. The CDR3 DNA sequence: TGTGCCAGCTCCCCCACGGACGGTTACTACGAGCAGTACTTC. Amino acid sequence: CASSPTDGYYEQYF.

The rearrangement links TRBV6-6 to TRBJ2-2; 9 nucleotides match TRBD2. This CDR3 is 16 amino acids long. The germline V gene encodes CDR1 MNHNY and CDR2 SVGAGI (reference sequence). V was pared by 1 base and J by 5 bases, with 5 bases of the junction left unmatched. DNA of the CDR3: TGTGCCAGCAGTTACTATAGCGGGAGAGGGACCGGGGAGCTGTTTTTT. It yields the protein CASSYYSGRGTGELFF.

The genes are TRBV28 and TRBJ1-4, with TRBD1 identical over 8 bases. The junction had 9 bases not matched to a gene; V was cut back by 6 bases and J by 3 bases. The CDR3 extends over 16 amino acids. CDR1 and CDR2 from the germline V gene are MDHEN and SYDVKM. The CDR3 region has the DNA TGTGCCAGCAGCCTACTCCGGGACAGGCCTAATGAAAAACTGTTTTTT. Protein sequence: CASSLLRDRPNEKLFF.

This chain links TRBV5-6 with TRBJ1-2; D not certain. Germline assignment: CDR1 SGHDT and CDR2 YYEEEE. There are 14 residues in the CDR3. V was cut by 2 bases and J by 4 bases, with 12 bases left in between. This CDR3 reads CASSLGDIPYGYTF. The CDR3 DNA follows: TGTGCCAGCAGCTTAGGCGACATACCCTATGGCTACACCTTC.

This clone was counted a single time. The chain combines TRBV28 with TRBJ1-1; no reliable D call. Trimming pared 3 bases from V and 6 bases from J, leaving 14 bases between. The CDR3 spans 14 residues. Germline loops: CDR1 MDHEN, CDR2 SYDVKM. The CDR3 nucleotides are TGTGCCAGCAGTTTGACCTGGATTTCTGCTGAAGCTTTCTTT. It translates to CASSLTWISAEAFF.

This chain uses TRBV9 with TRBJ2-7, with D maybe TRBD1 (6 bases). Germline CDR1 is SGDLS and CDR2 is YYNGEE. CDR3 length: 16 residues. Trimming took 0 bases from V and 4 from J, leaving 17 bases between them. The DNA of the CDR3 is TGTGCCAGCAGCGTAGGGGTTTCAGGGGTTACATACGAGCAGTACTTC. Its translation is CASSVGVSGVTYEQYF.

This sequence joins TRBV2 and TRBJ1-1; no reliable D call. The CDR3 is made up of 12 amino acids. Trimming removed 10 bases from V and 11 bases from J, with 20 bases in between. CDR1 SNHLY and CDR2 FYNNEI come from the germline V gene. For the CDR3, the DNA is TGTGCCACTGAGAGGTCCGGACGGGAGGCTTTCTTT. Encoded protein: CATERSGREAFF.

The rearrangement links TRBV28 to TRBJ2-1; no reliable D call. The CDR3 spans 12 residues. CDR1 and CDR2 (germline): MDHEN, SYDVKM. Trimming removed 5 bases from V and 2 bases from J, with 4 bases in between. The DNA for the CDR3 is TGTGCCAGCAGTGGCCCCTACAATGAGCAGTTCTTC. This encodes CASSGPYNEQFF.

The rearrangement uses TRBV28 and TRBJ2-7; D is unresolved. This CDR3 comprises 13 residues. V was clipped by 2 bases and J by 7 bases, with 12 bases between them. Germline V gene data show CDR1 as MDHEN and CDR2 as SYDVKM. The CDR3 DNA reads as TGTGCCAGCAGTTTAGGATCAGTAGATGAGCAGTACTTC. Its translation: CASSLGSVDEQYF.

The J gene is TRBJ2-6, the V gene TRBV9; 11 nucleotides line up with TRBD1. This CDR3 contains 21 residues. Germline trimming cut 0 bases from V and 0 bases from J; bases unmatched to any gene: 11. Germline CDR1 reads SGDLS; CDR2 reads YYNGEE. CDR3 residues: CASSVARTGGILSSGANVLTF. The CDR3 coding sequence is TGTGCCAGCAGCGTAGCTAGGACAGGGGGCATACTCAGCTCTGGGGCCAACGTCCTGACTTTC. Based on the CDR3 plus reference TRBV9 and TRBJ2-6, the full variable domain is DSGVTQTPKHLITATGQRVTLRCSPRSGDLSVYWYQQSLDQGLQFLIQYYNGEERAKGNILERFSAQQFPDLHSELNLSSLELGDSALYFCASSVARTGGILSSGANVLTFGAGSRLTVL.

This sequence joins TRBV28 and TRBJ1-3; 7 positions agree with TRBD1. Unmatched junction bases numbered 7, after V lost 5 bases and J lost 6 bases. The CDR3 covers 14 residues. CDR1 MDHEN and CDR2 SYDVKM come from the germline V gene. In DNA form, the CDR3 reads TGTGCCAGCAGTACCCGACAGGGTGAAAACACCATATATTTT. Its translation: CASSTRQGENTIYF. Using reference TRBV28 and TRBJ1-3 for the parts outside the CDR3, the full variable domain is DVKVTQSSRYLVKRTGEKVFLECVQDMDHENMFWYRQDPGLGLRLIYFSYDVKMKEKGDIPEGYSVSREKKERFSLILESASTNQTSMYLCASSTRQGENTIYFGEGSWLTVV.

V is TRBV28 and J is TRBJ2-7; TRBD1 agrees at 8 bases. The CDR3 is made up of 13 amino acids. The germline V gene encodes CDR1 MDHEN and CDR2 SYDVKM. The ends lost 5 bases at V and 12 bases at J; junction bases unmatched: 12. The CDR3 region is CASSRDRLYGLYF. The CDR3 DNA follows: TGTGCCAGCAGTCGGGACAGGCTTTATGGCTTGTACTTC.

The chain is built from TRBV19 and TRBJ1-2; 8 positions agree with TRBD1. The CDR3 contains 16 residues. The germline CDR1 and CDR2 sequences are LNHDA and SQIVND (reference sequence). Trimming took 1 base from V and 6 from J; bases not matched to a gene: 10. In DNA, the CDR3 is TGTGCCAGTAGTATAGTTATCGGACAGGGATTGGATGGCTACACCTTC. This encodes CASSIVIGQGLDGYTF. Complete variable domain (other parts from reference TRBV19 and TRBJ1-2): DGGITQSPKYLFRKEGQNVTLSCEQNLNHDAMYWYRQDPGQGLRLIYYSQIVNDFQKGDIAEGYSVSREKKESFPLTVTSAQKNPTAFYLCASSIVIGQGLDGYTFGSGTRLTVV.

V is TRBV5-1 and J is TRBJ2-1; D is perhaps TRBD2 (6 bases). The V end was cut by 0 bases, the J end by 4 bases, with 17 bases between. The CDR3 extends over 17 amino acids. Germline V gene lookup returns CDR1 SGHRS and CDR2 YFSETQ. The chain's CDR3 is CASSLGGGLASYNEQFF. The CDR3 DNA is TGCGCCAGCAGCTTGGGCGGTGGGCTAGCGTCTTACAATGAGCAGTTCTTC.